This T cell receptor (beta chain) was obtained from a study of blood T cell repertoires in COVID-19 (dated by TCRdb to the early 2020s). About the investigation overall: Samples covering the acute and convalescent phases of COVID-19 were provided by collaborators in the United States, Italy and Spain. A freely available public database, intended as a resource for researchers studying the immune response to SARS-CoV-2, is where the repertoires were released. Samples were obtained from the ongoing ImmuneRACE study (first 160 participants) and from over 1,000 subjects provided by 6 global collaborators. Where HLA class I and class II types were available, the types were taken from metadata supplied by the sample provider, not from assay-based typing. Sample metadata almost always included a de-identified subject ID, COVID-19 status, age in years and sex. Deeply sampled blood TCRbeta repertoires from subjects exposed to, actively infected with, or recovered from COVID-19 were included in the dataset. The material from the prospective study consisted of cDNA or gDNA derived from T cells, B-cell-depleted T cells, or PBMCs. The study at large found these results: How much clinical and demographic metadata was included differed by source and by participant, and the metadata was provided uncurated.

A note on this clone: It lacks a known antigen. No much larger clonotype is one base removed from it; base qualities were not supplied. The sample holds other DNA sequences that translate to the same CDR3.

TCRbeta CDR3 regions were amplified from genomic DNA by means of the immunoSEQ Assay, a bias-controlled multiplex PCR. The published analysis was carried out like this. Within the assay, amplification of reference gene primers was used to estimate how many nucleated cells each sample contained. To quantify the absolute abundance of each unique TCRbeta CDR3 rearrangement, sequence reads were collapsed and filtered. Productive Simpson clonality was computed per sample as the square root of Simpson's diversity index over productive rearrangements. This immuneACCESS table, as held by TCRdb, lists in-frame sequences with V and J called but not all clones. Of the missing ones, under half trace to an unresolved V gene in checked studies; the others have no known cause. V and J calls plus clone size are reproduced from that table; the DNA served to infer D and trimming. The sample data list some 200,000 clones, and roughly 87% of these were observed just once. The ten largest clonotypes hold around 6.5% of the sample.

Including the terminal cysteine and phenylalanine, the CDR3 comprises 15 residues. Only CDR3 DNA remains: 45 bases, in frame from the first base. Trimming leaves V shorter by 2 bases and J shorter by 2 bases, with the junction holding 2 bases beyond the gene matches. CDR1 LGHDT and CDR2 YNNKEL were looked up in the germline V gene (reference sequence). Each collaborating institution followed its own protocols to collect whole blood in K2EDTA tubes. For TCRbeta analysis, collaborator samples were shipped as frozen whole blood, as isolated PBMCs, or as DNA extracted from either sample type. The sequence derives from a woman aged 40 to 50 with acute or convalescent COVID-19. The specimen sequenced was peripheral blood. The V and J genes are TRBV3-1 (or the pseudogene TRBV3-2) and TRBJ2-1, and TRBD2 aligns with 8 junction nucleotides. The DNA sequence reads TGTGCCAGCAGCCAAAGAGCGGGGGCCTACAATGAGCAGTTCTTC. This gives the protein CASSQRAGAYNEQFF.